The sequence of this T cell receptor beta chain was determined in a study of cytomegalovirus exposure and HLA in healthy donors. The PCR used 60 Vbeta and 13 Jbeta primers. This table comes from immunoSEQ multiplex PCR, and its TCRdb copy is limited to in-frame clones, with some not included. The table lists around 120,000 clones, 80% of them singletons. Germline V lookup: CDR1 SGHKS, CDR2 YYEKEE (reference sequence). The CDR3 runs to 16 residues. Germline trimming cut 4 bases from V and 4 bases from J; bases unmatched to any gene: 8. The table lists this clone with a few counts. The TCR was taken from a female donor in good health and CMV-seropositive. Sequenced: PBMCs. This rearrangement joins TRBV5-5 to TRBJ1-5; 10 nucleotides align to TRBD1. The CDR3 DNA sequence: TGTGCCAGCAGCGGCGGACAGGGGGAGAGGAATCAGCCCCAGCATTTT. Its translation is CASSGGQGERNQPQHF.